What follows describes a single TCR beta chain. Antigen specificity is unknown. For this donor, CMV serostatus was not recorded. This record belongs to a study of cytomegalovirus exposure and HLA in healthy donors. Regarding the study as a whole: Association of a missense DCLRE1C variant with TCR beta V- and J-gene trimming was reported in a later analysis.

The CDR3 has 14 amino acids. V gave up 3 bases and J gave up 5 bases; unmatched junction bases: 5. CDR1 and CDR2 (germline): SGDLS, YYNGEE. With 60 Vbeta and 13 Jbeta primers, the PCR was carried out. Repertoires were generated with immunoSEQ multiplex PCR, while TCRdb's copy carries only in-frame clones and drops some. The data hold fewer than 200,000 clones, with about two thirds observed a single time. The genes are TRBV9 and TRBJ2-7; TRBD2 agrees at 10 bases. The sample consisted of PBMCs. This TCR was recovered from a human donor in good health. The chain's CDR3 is CASSALAGFDEQYF. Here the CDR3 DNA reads TGTGCCAGCAGCGCACTAGCGGGGTTTGACGAGCAGTACTTC.